This T cell receptor beta chain was identified during a study of blood T cell repertoires in COVID-19 (dated by TCRdb to the early 2020s). With respect to the entire study: The collaborator samples originated in the United States, Italy and Spain and spanned the acute and convalescent phases of COVID-19. The prospective study material was composed of cDNA or gDNA derived from T cells, B-cell-depleted T cells, or PBMCs. Deeply sampled blood TCRbeta repertoires from subjects exposed to, actively infected with, or recovered from COVID-19 were included in the dataset. A freely available public database, intended as a resource for researchers studying the immune response to SARS-CoV-2, is where the repertoires were released. The samples were drawn from the first 160 participants of the ongoing ImmuneRACE study and from 1,254 subjects provided by 6 global collaborators. Sample metadata almost always included a de-identified subject ID, COVID-19 status, age in years and sex. Where available, HLA class I and class II types were taken from metadata supplied by the sample provider and were not determined by assay-based typing. Broad study findings and their caveats: Clinical and demographic metadata were provided uncurated, with the amount varying by source and participant.

The CDR3 has 16 amino acids, counting the end cysteine and phenylalanine. The only DNA kept is the CDR3, 48 bases in frame from the first base. For CDR1 and CDR2, the germline V gene lists MNHNS and SASEGT. The germline V and J ends show losses of 4 bases and 5 bases respectively, and no gene match explains 12 bases of the junction. Comment on this clone: It has no known antigen specificity. Per-base quality was not reported, and no clone a single base away is much larger than it.

Whole blood was collected in K2EDTA tubes by collaborating institutions according to the institutions' own protocols. Collaborator samples were shipped for TCRbeta analysis as frozen whole blood, isolated PBMCs, or DNA extracted from either sample type. TCRbeta CDR3 regions were amplified from genomic DNA by means of the immunoSEQ Assay, a bias-controlled multiplex PCR. Under the source paper's analysis protocol: The number of nucleated cells in each sample was estimated from the amplification of reference gene primers within the assay. To quantify the absolute abundance of each unique TCRbeta CDR3 rearrangement, sequence reads were collapsed and filtered. Productive Simpson clonality was computed per sample as the square root of Simpson's diversity index over productive rearrangements. Not all clones reach the TCRdb copy of this immuneACCESS table, which keeps in-frame sequences only. Checked studies attribute under half of the gap to unresolved V genes and leave the rest unexplained. The D gene and trimming were derived from the DNA, and the V and J assignments and clone size from that table. The sample table shows roughly 250,000 clones, and around 80% are seen once. The top ten clonotypes cover roughly 4% of the sample.

What was sequenced was peripheral blood. This TCR was recovered from a woman aged 35 to 49 with active or convalescent COVID-19. Recombination connected TRBV6-1 to TRBJ1-1; 8 junctional bases match TRBD1. The DNA sequence is TGTGCCAGCAGTGCACCACCCAGGGGGCTGCGAACTGAAGCTTTCTTT. Its protein is CASSAPPRGLRTEAFF.